These 10 T cell receptor beta chains share one sample of origin, sequenced in a study of CD8 T cells in ankylosing spondylitis. Findings and limits, study-wide: The study identified a TCR beta motif of several highly homologous variants that appeared characteristic of ankylosing spondylitis blood.

One entry per CDR3 protein, called by TCRdb with MiXCR from the 5' RACE reads. The sample records 800,000 to 900,000 distinct CDR3 sequences, 10% to 15% being singletons. No antigen has been identified for these receptors. Sequencing used blood, either unsorted or a sorted T cell fraction (not recorded which). These receptor sequences come from a male donor with ankylosing spondylitis.

This sequence joins TRBV9 and TRBJ1-1, with no clear D. This CDR3 region has 13 residues. Germline V gene lookup returns CDR1 SGDLS and CDR2 YYNGEE. V lost 3 bases and J lost 3, with 9 bases in between. CDR3 nucleotide sequence: TGTGCCAGCAGCGGGAATCTGGACACTGAAGCTTTCTTT. Translated: CASSGNLDTEAFF.

The chain combines TRBV6-9 with TRBJ2-5, with 7 bases that match TRBD2. J was trimmed by 1 base and V by 2 bases; bases with no gene match: 7. This CDR3 has 16 amino acids. Per germline, CDR1 MNHGY and CDR2 SVAAGI. In nucleotides, the CDR3 is TGTGCCAGCAGTTATCTCGGCGGGAGACCCCAAGAGACCCAGTACTTC. This codes for CASSYLGGRPQETQYF.

This chain uses TRBV5-5 with TRBJ1-5; D uncertain. CDR1 is SGHKS and CDR2 is YYEKEE in the germline V gene (reference sequence). This CDR3 is built from 12 residues. V shed 1 base and J shed 9 bases, with 8 bases lying between them. CDR3 DNA: TGTGCCAGCAGCTTGTCAGGTCGGCCCCAGCATTTT. It specifies CASSLSGRPQHF.

Many counts were recorded for this clonotype. The J gene is TRBJ2-3, the V gene TRBV29-1, with a possible D match to TRBD2 (6 bases). CDR3 length equals 14 residues. The germline V gene has CDR1 SQVTM and CDR2 ANQGSEA. Deletions cut 7 bases from V and 0 bases from J, with 14 bases between. The CDR3 reads CSATPGTSTDTQYF. The CDR3 nucleotides are TGCAGCGCCACACCCGGGACTAGCACAGATACGCAGTATTTT.

This clonotype was recorded a few times. The chain couples TRBV18 to TRBJ1-3; maybe TRBD1 (6 bases). The CDR3 length is 17 residues. Germline loops: CDR1 KGHSH, CDR2 LQKENI. With 3 bases removed from V and 0 bases from J, the gap between germline ends came to 15 bases. CDR3 DNA: TGTGCCAGCTCACCGACATCGGGGGCCGTCTCTGGAAACACCATATATTTT. It translates to CASSPTSGAVSGNTIYF.

There are a few counts of this clonotype. The CDR3 is CATRTSGGVSSYNEQFF. The CDR3 DNA sequence: TGTGCCACGCGTACTAGCGGGGGCGTCAGCTCCTACAATGAGCAGTTCTTC. The chain joins TRBV15 to TRBJ2-1; 11 bases map to TRBD2. This CDR3 is 17 amino acids long. Germline-derived CDR1 and CDR2 are LNHNV and YYDKDF (reference sequence). V was clipped by 9 bases and J by 0 bases; unmatched bases: 10.

The chain has TRBV6-1 and TRBJ2-2; TRBD2 might be the D (6 bases). The germline gives CDR1 MNHNS, CDR2 SASEGT. The CDR3 covers 16 residues. V lost 2 bases and J lost 5, with 15 bases in between. The DNA of the CDR3 is TGTGCCAGCAGTGAAATGTGGCCTAGCGTTACCGGGGAGCTGTTTTTT. It specifies CASSEMWPSVTGELFF.

The genes are TRBV20-1 and TRBJ1-1; D gene uncertain. The CDR3 consists of 12 residues. Per the germline V gene, CDR1 is DFQATT and CDR2 is SNEGSKA (reference sequence). V dropped 1 base and J dropped 7 bases, with 10 bases sitting between them. The CDR3 nucleotides read TGCAGTGCTAGAGTTTTAACCCGTGAAGCTTTCTTT. Protein sequence: CSARVLTREAFF.

V usage is TRBV29-1 and J usage is TRBJ2-5; TRBD1 matches at 8 bases. The CDR3 is made up of 13 amino acids. Germline assignment: CDR1 SQVTM and CDR2 ANQGSEA. The V segment lost 7 bases and the J segment 4 bases; nucleotides outside the gene matches: 8. Here the CDR3 reads CSGDSGGAETQYF. CDR3 in DNA: TGCAGCGGGGATTCAGGGGGCGCAGAGACCCAGTACTTC.

This clonotype was detected many times. The chain has TRBV12-3 or TRBV12-4 and TRBJ1-5; possible D gene TRBD1, 5 bases. The CDR3 covers 15 residues. Trimming pared 1 base from V and 6 bases from J, leaving 13 bases between. The CDR3 spells CASSLGEIRGQPQHF. CDR3 DNA: TGTGCCAGCAGTTTAGGGGAAATTAGGGGTCAGCCCCAGCATTTT.